The 15 T cell receptor beta chains given below trace back to one sample, sequenced in a study of T cell repertoires in cytomegalovirus infection. TCRdb analysed the reads with MiXCR anew, one entry per CDR3 protein. The sample comprises about 180,000 distinct CDR3 sequences, roughly a sixth of which are singletons, and approximately 25% rests with the top ten. Sequencing was performed on CD8+ T cells from PBMCs. Receptors originate from a human donor in good health (CMV status not recorded). Some clones in this sample may be carry-over from other donors' samples.

The chain uses TRBV19 and TRBJ2-1; D perhaps matches TRBD1 (7 bases). V was shortened by 2 bases and J by 3 bases, with 26 bases between the two germline ends. The germline V gene encodes CDR1 LNHDA and CDR2 SQIVND (reference sequence). The CDR3 sequence is 20 residues long. The CDR3 loop is CASSITIGTDYGGFYNEQFF. The CDR3 DNA is TGTGCCAGTAGTATAACTATTGGGACAGACTACGGGGGTTTCTACAATGAGCAGTTCTTC.

The V and J genes are TRBV14 and TRBJ2-3; 9 nucleotides line up with TRBD1. There are 15 residues in the CDR3. CDR1 is SGHDN, CDR2 FVKESK, per germline. The trim removed 2 bases at V and 4 bases at J, leaving 4 bases unmatched. Here the CDR3 reads CASSQRTGVADTQYF. Written as DNA, the CDR3 is TGTGCCAGCAGCCAAAGGACAGGGGTGGCAGATACGCAGTATTTT.

This rearrangement joins TRBV4-2 to TRBJ2-7; tentatively, D is TRBD2 (6 bases). The CDR3 is 16 amino acids. V dropped 0 bases and J dropped 9 bases, with 21 bases sitting between them. Germline V gene lookup returns CDR1 LGHNA and CDR2 YNFKEQ. This CDR3 reads CASSQDQGGPALGQYF. The CDR3 DNA follows: TGTGCCAGCAGCCAAGATCAGGGAGGCCCCGCTCTGGGGCAGTACTTC.

This clonotype was seen only a few times. The genes are TRBV5-1 and TRBJ2-7, with D perhaps being TRBD1 or TRBD2 (5 bases each). The germline gives CDR1 SGHRS, CDR2 YFSETQ. The germline V and J ends were trimmed by 4 bases and 2 bases, with 16 bases remaining between them. The CDR3 has 15 residues. The DNA for the CDR3 is TGCGCCAGCAGCCCGGCGAGGGGTCAAACCTACGAGCAGTACTTC. Encoded protein: CASSPARGQTYEQYF.

This clonotype was recorded a few times. The V and J genes are TRBV11-2 and TRBJ2-1; 8 bases agree with TRBD1. Germline CDR1 is SGHAT and CDR2 is FQNNGV. V gave up 4 bases and J gave up 7 bases; unmatched junction bases: 6. This CDR3 has 14 amino acids. Written as DNA, the CDR3 is TGTGCCAGCAGCTCCGGGACAGGTCGGAATGAGCAGTTCTTC. Encoded protein: CASSSGTGRNEQFF.

The chain combines TRBV28 with TRBJ1-4; D possibly corresponds to TRBD1 (6 bases). In germline, CDR1 is MDHEN, CDR2 SYDVKM. V was cut by 5 bases and J by 2 bases, with 18 bases left in between. The CDR3 runs 17 residues. The chain's CDR3 is CASSAQGHYYTNEKLFF. The DNA of the CDR3 is TGTGCCAGCAGTGCACAGGGACACTACTACACTAATGAAAAACTGTTTTTT.

In its sample, this clonotype was seen once. This sequence joins TRBV5-1 and TRBJ2-7, with a tentative D call TRBD2 (6 bases). Trimming took 0 bases from V and 5 from J, leaving 15 bases between them. Germline CDR1 reads SGHRS; CDR2 reads YFSETQ. This CDR3 spans 15 amino acids. The CDR3 loop reads CASSLGEVSSDEQYF. The CDR3 nucleotides are TGCGCCAGCAGCTTGGGGGAGGTTTCTTCGGACGAGCAGTACTTC.

There are a few counts of this clonotype. The chain employs TRBV5-1 and TRBJ1-2; 8 nucleotides agree with TRBD1. Germline CDR1 is SGHRS and CDR2 is YFSETQ. The CDR3 extends over 16 amino acids. V lost 0 bases, J lost 4 bases, and 8 bases stayed unmatched. CDR3 DNA: TGCGCCAGCAGCTTGGGGGCAGGGGGCGACGGCTATGGCTACACCTTC. It is translated as CASSLGAGGDGYGYTF.

The genes are TRBV7-8 and TRBJ2-7, with no clear D. The CDR3 is 12 amino acids. V gave up 8 bases and J gave up 6 bases, with 14 bases separating them. The V gene's germline CDR1 is SGHVS and CDR2 FQNEAQ. CDR3 in amino acids: CASLEAGAEQYF. CDR3 nucleotide sequence: TGTGCCAGCCTCGAGGCCGGCGCCGAGCAGTACTTC. The full variable domain, completed using reference TRBV7-8 and TRBJ2-7, is GAGVSQSPRYKVAKRGQDVALRCDPISGHVSLFWYQQALGQGPEFLTYFQNEAQLDKSGLPSDRFFAERPEGSVSTLKIQRTQQEDSAVYLCASLEAGAEQYFGPGTRLTVT.

This clonotype was seen a handful of times. The rearrangement joins TRBV2 to TRBJ2-1; possible D gene TRBD1, 5 bases. CDR3 length: 12 amino acids. V gave up 8 bases and J gave up 8 bases, with 13 bases separating them. CDR1 is SNHLY and CDR2 is FYNNEI in the germline V gene. CDR3 region: CASLAGFDEQFF. CDR3 in DNA: TGTGCCAGCTTGGCAGGGTTCGATGAGCAGTTCTTC.

The chain carries TRBV7-9 and TRBJ2-7; 7 bases fit TRBD1. This CDR3 has 13 residues. V shed 6 bases and J 2 bases; nucleotides not matched to a gene: 4. Per germline, CDR1 SEHNR and CDR2 FQNEAQ (reference sequence). The CDR3 sequence is CASRPGQTYEQYF. In DNA form, the CDR3 reads TGTGCCAGCAGACCGGGACAGACCTACGAGCAGTACTTC.

There are a few counts of this clonotype. The rearrangement uses TRBV12-3 or TRBV12-4 and TRBJ1-2, with 7 bases lining up with TRBD1. This CDR3 has 14 residues. J gave up 5 bases and V 6 bases, and 9 bases lay outside the gene matches. CDR3 protein: CASSESGQLYGYTF. As DNA, the CDR3 is TGTGCCAGCAGCGAATCGGGACAGCTTTATGGCTACACCTTC.

This chain links TRBV4-1 with TRBJ1-2; the D gene is possibly TRBD1 (5 bases). The CDR3 runs to 14 residues. V was trimmed by 0 bases and J by 5 bases, leaving 10 bases between them. Germline-derived CDR1 and CDR2 are MGHRA and YSYEKL. CDR3 in DNA: TGCGCCAGCAGCCAAGATCGAGGACATTATGGCTACACCTTC. Translated: CASSQDRGHYGYTF.

This clonotype showed up just a few times. This rearrangement joins TRBV11-1 to TRBJ1-6; D remains ambiguous. The CDR3 is made up of 14 amino acids. V was pared by 5 bases and J by 11 bases, with 16 bases between. Germline V lookup: CDR1 SGHAT, CDR2 FQDESV (reference sequence). The CDR3: CASSQARGSTPLHF. For the CDR3, the DNA is TGTGCCAGCAGCCAAGCGCGGGGTTCTACACCCCTCCACTTT.

This clonotype turned up a few times. The gene calls are TRBV7-8 and TRBJ1-1; no definite D call. The CDR3 consists of 12 residues. V lost 4 bases and J 6 bases, leaving 9 bases between the germline ends. Germline values: CDR1 SGHVS, CDR2 FQNEAQ. The CDR3 coding sequence is TGTGCCAGCAGCTCTAACACACCTGAAGCTTTCTTT. Translation gives CASSSNTPEAFF.